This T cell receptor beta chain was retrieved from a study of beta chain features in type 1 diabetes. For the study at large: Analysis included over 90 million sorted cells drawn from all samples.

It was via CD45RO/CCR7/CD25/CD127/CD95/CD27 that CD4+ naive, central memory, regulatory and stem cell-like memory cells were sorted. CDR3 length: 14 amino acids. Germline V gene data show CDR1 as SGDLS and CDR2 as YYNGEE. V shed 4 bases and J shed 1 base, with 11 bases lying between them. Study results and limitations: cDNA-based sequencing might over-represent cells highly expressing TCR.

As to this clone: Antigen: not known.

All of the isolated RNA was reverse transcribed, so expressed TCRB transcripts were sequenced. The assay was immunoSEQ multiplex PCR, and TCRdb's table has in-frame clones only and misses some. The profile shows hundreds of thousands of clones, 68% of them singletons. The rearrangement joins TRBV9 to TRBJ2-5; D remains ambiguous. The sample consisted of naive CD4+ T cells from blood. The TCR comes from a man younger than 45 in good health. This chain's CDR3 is CASSPRWPQETQYF. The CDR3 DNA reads TGTGCCAGCAGCCCTCGCTGGCCCCAAGAGACCCAGTACTTC.